What follows are 9 T cell receptor beta chains derived from one specimen sequenced in a study of cytomegalovirus exposure and HLA in healthy donors. The PCR used 60 Vbeta and 13 Jbeta primers. Data came from immunoSEQ multiplex PCR; TCRdb stores just in-frame clones and leaves some out. The sample lists about 80,000 clones, about two thirds occurring once. Sequencing was carried out using PBMCs. The receptors come from a woman in her forties or fifties in good health and CMV-seropositive.

The V call is TRBV5-1, the J call TRBJ2-1; the match to TRBD1 covers 9 bases. The CDR3 runs to 16 residues. The V gene's germline CDR1 is SGHRS and CDR2 YFSETQ. V was clipped by 5 bases and J by 9 bases; unmatched bases: 15. CDR3 bases: TGCGCCAGCAGTCGTACAGGGGGCGACGATTATCCTGAGCAGTTCTTC. Its protein product is CASSRTGGDDYPEQFF.

This chain's CDR3 is CASSIGEPGSGEKLFF. Here the CDR3 DNA reads TGTGCCAGTAGTATAGGAGAGCCGGGTTCCGGCGAAAAACTGTTTTTT. The chain couples TRBV19 to TRBJ1-4, with unresolved D. The CDR3 totals 16 residues. Germline CDR1 is LNHDA and CDR2 is SQIVND (reference sequence). The V end was cut by 1 base, the J end by 8 bases, with 17 bases between.

The V gene is TRBV19, the J gene TRBJ1-3; 8 nucleotides align to TRBD1. J gave up 3 bases and V 3 bases, and 4 bases lay outside the gene matches. Germline CDR1 LNHDA, CDR2 SQIVND (reference sequence). The CDR3 has 15 amino acids. The CDR3 DNA reads as TGTGCCAGTAGTATCTCCGGGACAGGTGGAAACACCATATATTTT. Its translation: CASSISGTGGNTIYF.

The V and J genes are TRBV5-1 and TRBJ1-1; a possible D gene is TRBD1 (5 bases). CDR1 and CDR2 (germline): SGHRS, YFSETQ. The V end lost 5 bases, the J end lost 7 bases, and 9 bases lay between the germline ends. The CDR3 consists of 11 residues. The chain's CDR3 is CASRGQGEAFF. The CDR3 DNA reads TGCGCCAGCAGGGGGCAGGGTGAAGCTTTCTTT.

Here the CDR3 reads CASSSGELQETQYF. CDR3 nucleotide sequence: TGCGCCAGCAGTTCGGGGGAGCTACAAGAGACCCAGTACTTC. This rearrangement joins TRBV4-1 to TRBJ2-5; TRBD2 might be the D (6 bases). Looked up from germline, CDR1 is MGHRA and CDR2 is YSYEKL. There are 14 residues in the CDR3. With 6 bases removed from V and 2 bases from J, the gap between germline ends came to 13 bases.

The chain uses TRBV28 and TRBJ1-5; 7 bases match TRBD1. Trimming took 5 bases from V and 6 from J; bases not matched to a gene: 13. This CDR3 is 16 amino acids long. Germline lookup yields CDR1 MDHEN and CDR2 SYDVKM. CDR3 loop: CASSLRGGIGRQPQHF. CDR3 bases: TGTGCCAGCAGTCTCCGAGGGGGCATAGGACGTCAGCCCCAGCATTTT.

V is TRBV28 and J is TRBJ1-4; perhaps TRBD1 as D (5 bases). Germline V lookup: CDR1 MDHEN, CDR2 SYDVKM. This CDR3 region has 14 residues. Trimming shortened V by 3 bases and J by 7 bases, and 12 bases separated the two germline ends. CDR3 residues: CASSFRVLGEKLFF. As DNA, the CDR3 is TGTGCCAGCAGTTTCAGGGTCTTAGGTGAAAAACTGTTTTTT. Supplemented by reference TRBV28 and TRBJ1-4, the full variable domain reads DVKVTQSSRYLVKRTGEKVFLECVQDMDHENMFWYRQDPGLGLRLIYFSYDVKMKEKGDIPEGYSVSREKKERFSLILESASTNQTSMYLCASSFRVLGEKLFFGSGTQLSVL.

This chain connects TRBV27 to TRBJ1-6, with TRBD1 matching 10 bases. The V gene's germline CDR1 is MNHEY and CDR2 SMNVEV (reference sequence). With 6 bases clipped from V and 7 bases from J, the junction kept 6 bases outside the gene matches. The CDR3 totals 15 residues. This chain's CDR3 is CASRIGQGENSPLHF. CDR3 nucleotides: TGTGCCAGCAGGATAGGACAGGGGGAAAATTCACCCCTCCACTTT.

The chain links TRBV9 to TRBJ2-5; 9 nucleotides line up with TRBD2. Trimming cost V 0 bases and J 1 base; bases outside gene matches: 10. The CDR3 contains 18 residues. Germline V gene lookup returns CDR1 SGDLS and CDR2 YYNGEE. The CDR3 loop is CASSVALPGTSFQETQYF. The DNA of the CDR3 is TGTGCCAGCAGCGTAGCGTTGCCCGGGACTAGCTTCCAAGAGACCCAGTACTTC.